This T cell receptor beta chain emerged from a study of T-cell memory formation after mild COVID-19. Across the study: The study found TCR clusters largely donor specific.

TCRdb itself ran the 5' RACE reads through MiXCR, one entry per CDR3 protein. The table lists 250,000 to 300,000 distinct CDR3 sequences, roughly 8% of them singletons, with under 25% in the top ten. The CDR3 consists of 14 residues. Trimming removed 0 bases from V and 2 bases from J, with 7 bases in between. Germline loops: CDR1 DFQATT, CDR2 SNEGSKA (reference sequence). The TCR was taken from a man in his late teens or twenties who had mild COVID-19 (a few samples of this study predate the infection). Cell type and time point are not known. The genes are TRBV20-1 and TRBJ2-2; D is unclear. The source material was PBMCs or a T cell subset sorted from them (not recorded which). The CDR3 coding sequence is TGCAGTGCTAGAGACTTGGTTAACACCGGGGAGCTGTTTTTT. Translating gives CSARDLVNTGELFF.